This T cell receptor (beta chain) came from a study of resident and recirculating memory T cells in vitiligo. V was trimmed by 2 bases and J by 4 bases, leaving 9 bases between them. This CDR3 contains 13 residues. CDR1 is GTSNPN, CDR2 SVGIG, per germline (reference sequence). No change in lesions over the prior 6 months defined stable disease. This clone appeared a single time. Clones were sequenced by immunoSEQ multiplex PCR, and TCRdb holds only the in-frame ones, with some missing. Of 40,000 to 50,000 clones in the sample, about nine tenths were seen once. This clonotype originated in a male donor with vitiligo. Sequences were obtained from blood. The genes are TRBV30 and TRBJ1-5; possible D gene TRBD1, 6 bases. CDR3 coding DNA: TGTGCCTGGAGTACTCAGGGGAATCAGCCCCAGCATTTT. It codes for CAWSTQGNQPQHF.